The clone carrying this TCR beta chain was observed at least ten times. Its specificity is not known. The sample belongs to a study of Graves' ophthalmopathy and Graves' hyperthyroidism. Study-wide points: Classification of ophthalmopathy versus stable hyperthyroidism by a 13-signature model yielded 85% to 90% sensitivity and roughly 80% specificity. Among expanded thyroid clonotypes above 0.001 frequency, most also occurred in blood.

For repertoire sequencing, the TCR beta CDR3 regions were amplified from RNA transcripts. HTBI primers served in a first-round RT-PCR, which a second-round multiplex PCR followed. TCRdb called the multiplex PCR reads again in MiXCR, with one record for every CDR3 protein. The sample includes 360,000 or so distinct CDR3 sequences, about a sixth of them seen just once. Patients were left out if they had other autoimmune diseases, uncontrolled infections, pregnancy or lactation. Diagnoses were established from clinical symptoms, serum thyroxine, TRAb, thyroid ultrasound and orbital computed tomography. Germline values: CDR1 DFQATT, CDR2 SNEGSKA (reference sequence). Trimming took 0 bases from V and 3 from J; bases not matched to a gene: 13. This CDR3 has 19 amino acids.

J is TRBJ1-5 and V is TRBV20-1, with TRBD1 matching over 11 bases. The clonotype was recovered from a woman aged 18-29 years with Graves' ophthalmopathy. The sample was peripheral blood. DNA for the CDR3: TGCAGTGCTAGAGATCACGGGACAGGGGGTCGGTGGGTCAATCAGCCCCAGCATTTT. Encoded protein: CSARDHGTGGRWVNQPQHF.